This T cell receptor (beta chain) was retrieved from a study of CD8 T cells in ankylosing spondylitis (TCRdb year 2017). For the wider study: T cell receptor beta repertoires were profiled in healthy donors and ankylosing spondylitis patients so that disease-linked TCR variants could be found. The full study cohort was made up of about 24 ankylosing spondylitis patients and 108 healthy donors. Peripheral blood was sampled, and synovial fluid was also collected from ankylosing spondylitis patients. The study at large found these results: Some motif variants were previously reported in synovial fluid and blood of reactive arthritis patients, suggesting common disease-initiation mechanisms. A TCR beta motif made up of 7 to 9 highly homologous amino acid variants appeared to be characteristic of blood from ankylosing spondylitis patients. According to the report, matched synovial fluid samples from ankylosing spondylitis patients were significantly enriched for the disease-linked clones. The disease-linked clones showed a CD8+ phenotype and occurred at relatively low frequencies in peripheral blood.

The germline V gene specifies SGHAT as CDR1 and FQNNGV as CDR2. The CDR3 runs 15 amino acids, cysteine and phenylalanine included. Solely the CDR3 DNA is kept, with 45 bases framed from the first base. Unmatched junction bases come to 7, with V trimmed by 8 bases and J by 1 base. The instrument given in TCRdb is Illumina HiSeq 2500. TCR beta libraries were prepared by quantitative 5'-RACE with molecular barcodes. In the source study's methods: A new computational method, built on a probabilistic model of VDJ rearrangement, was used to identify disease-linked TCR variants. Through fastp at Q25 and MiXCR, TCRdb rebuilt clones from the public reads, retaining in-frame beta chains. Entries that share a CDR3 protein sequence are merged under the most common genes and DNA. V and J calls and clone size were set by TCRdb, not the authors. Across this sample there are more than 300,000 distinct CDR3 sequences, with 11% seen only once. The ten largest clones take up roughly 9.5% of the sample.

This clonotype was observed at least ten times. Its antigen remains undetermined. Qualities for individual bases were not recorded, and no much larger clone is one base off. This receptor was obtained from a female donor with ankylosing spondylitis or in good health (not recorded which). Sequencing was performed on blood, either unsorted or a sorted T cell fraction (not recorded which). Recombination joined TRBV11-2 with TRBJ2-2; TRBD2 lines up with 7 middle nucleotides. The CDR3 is CASGRERENTGELFF. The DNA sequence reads TGTGCCAGCGGGCGAGAGCGGGAGAACACCGGGGAGCTGTTTTTT.